A single sample is the source of the 30 T cell receptor beta chains below, sequenced in a study of regulatory T cells in long-lasting Graves disease. Through Arm-PCR of CDR3 regions and iRepertoire HTBI primers, TCR beta libraries were built. TCRdb reprocessed the multiplex PCR reads via MiXCR and lists one record per CDR3 protein. The sample comprises about 430,000 distinct CDR3 sequences, roughly a fifth of which are singletons, and roughly 13% rests with the top ten. As to time point: persistent/refractory GD, antithyroid drugs over 5 years with positive TRAb. RNA from PBMCs was the source of the TCR library. Material: peripheral blood mononuclear cells (PBMCs), obtained when the disease was refractory, from a patient treated with antithyroid drugs. Source of these receptors: a female donor with Graves disease.

There are many counts of this clonotype. The rearrangement uses TRBV12-3 or TRBV12-4 and TRBJ2-5; D not certain. The ends were cut back, 3 bases at V and 6 bases at J, with 8 bases in the middle. CDR3 length: 12 residues. The CDR3 nucleotides read TGTGCCAGCAGTTTTGGCAGTAAGACCCAGTACTTC. Translating it yields CASSFGSKTQYF.

This clonotype has at least ten counts. The chain joins TRBV2 to TRBJ1-2; D unclear. Trimming shortened V by 6 bases and J by 11 bases, and 13 bases separated the two germline ends. The V gene's germline CDR1 is SNHLY and CDR2 FYNNEI. This CDR3 contains 11 residues. The CDR3 coding sequence is TGTGCCAGCAGGGCATGGACGGAGTACACCTTC. Its translation: CASRAWTEYTF.

J is TRBJ2-7 and V is TRBV10-3; 7 nucleotides line up with TRBD1. This CDR3 is built from 14 residues. Germline V gene sequence: CDR1 ENHRY, CDR2 SYGVKD. The trim removed 6 bases at V and 2 bases at J, leaving 7 bases unmatched. The CDR3 spells CAIRATGATYEQYF. For the CDR3, the DNA is TGTGCCATCAGAGCCACAGGGGCAACCTACGAGCAGTACTTC.

There are a few counts of this clonotype. This rearrangement joins TRBV6-1 to TRBJ2-3; 7 nucleotides match TRBD1. Losses at the gene ends were 0 bases for V and 2 bases for J; bases not matched to a gene: 8. The CDR3 covers 17 residues. The germline V gene encodes CDR1 MNHNS and CDR2 SASEGT. Written as DNA, the CDR3 is TGTGCCAGCAGTGAAGCATTCGGGACAGAACTCACAGATACGCAGTATTTT. Amino acids: CASSEAFGTELTDTQYF.

This clonotype was seen more than once but under ten times. The chain carries TRBV28 and TRBJ2-1; possibly TRBD2 for D (5 bases). Germline values: CDR1 MDHEN, CDR2 SYDVKM. The CDR3 length is 14 residues. V was pared by 6 bases and J by 6 bases, with 15 bases between. The CDR3 bases are TGTGCCAGCAGAAGTCTAGCTGGGGTCAATGAGCAGTTCTTC. Translated, it gives CASRSLAGVNEQFF.

This clonotype occurred many times. The chain carries TRBV28 and TRBJ2-2; 7 nucleotides align to TRBD2. V lost 2 bases to trimming and J lost 4 bases; unmatched junction nucleotides: 7. The CDR3 runs to 16 residues. The V gene's germline CDR1 is MDHEN and CDR2 SYDVKM. The CDR3 DNA follows: TGTGCCAGCAGTTTAGGCGGGGGATACGGCACCGGGGAGCTGTTTTTT. Protein product: CASSLGGGYGTGELFF.

The table lists this clonotype with a count of one. Its ends do not fully match the called genes, so a read error is possible. The chain couples TRBV2 to TRBJ2-5; D gene ambiguous. Looked up from germline, CDR1 is SNHLY and CDR2 is FYNNEI. The CDR3 is 12 amino acids. The CDR3 region has the DNA TGTGCCAGCGACTCATACCAAGAGGCCCAGTACTTC. Translated: CASDSYQEAQYF.

Worth noting for this clonotype: A read error likely explains this, since a far larger clone differs by one base. The rearrangement joins TRBV28 to TRBJ1-2; 8 nucleotides match TRBD1. The germline V gene has CDR1 MDHEN and CDR2 SYDVKM. CDR3 size: 14 residues. The CDR3 DNA follows: TGTGTCAGCAGATCCGGACAGGGTTATTATGGCTACACCTTC. Translation gives CVSRSGQGYYGYTF.

This clonotype came up many times. The chain recombines TRBV19 with TRBJ2-2, with 9 bases matching TRBD1. Germline loops: CDR1 LNHDA, CDR2 SQIVND (reference sequence). V lost 9 bases and J lost 4; bases outside the gene matches: 12. The CDR3 loop spans 16 amino acids. CDR3 in amino acids: CASRDRAEVRTGELFF. The CDR3 DNA follows: TGTGCCAGCCGGGACAGGGCTGAGGTTCGCACCGGGGAGCTGTTTTTT. Supplemented by reference TRBV19 and TRBJ2-2, the full variable domain reads DGGITQSPKYLFRKEGQNVTLSCEQNLNHDAMYWYRQDPGQGLRLIYYSQIVNDFQKGDIAEGYSVSREKKESFPLTVTSAQKNPTAFYLCASRDRAEVRTGELFFGEGSRLTVL.

A remark on this clonotype: A single base separates this from a much larger clone, so it may be a read error. This likely comes from a read error, as the CDR3 has no conserved phenylalanine or tryptophan at its end. The rearrangement uses TRBV7-9 and TRBJ2-7, with 9 nucleotides matching TRBD2. J gave up 6 bases and V 0 bases, and 12 bases lay outside the gene matches. The CDR3 consists of 17 residues. Germline-derived CDR1 and CDR2 are SEHNR and FQNEAQ (reference sequence). The CDR3 DNA sequence: TGTGCCAGCAGCTTAGCCCGCGGGAGGGCCACCTCTGGCGAGCAGTACTCC. This gives the protein CASSLARGRATSGEQYS.

This clonotype was recorded at least ten times. The CDR3 region is CASSLNFPSGGKLFF. CDR3 sequence (DNA): TGTGCCAGCAGTTTAAATTTTCCAAGTGGTGGAAAACTGTTTTTT. V is TRBV12-3 or TRBV12-4 and J is TRBJ1-4; no reliable D call. The CDR3 length is 15 residues. V was shortened by 2 bases and J by 10 bases, with 17 bases between the two germline ends.

The chain couples TRBV6-1 to TRBJ1-2, with D possibly being TRBD1 (5 bases). This CDR3 is built from 17 residues. Germline V gene lookup returns CDR1 MNHNS and CDR2 SASEGT. V was pared by 0 bases and J by 4 bases, with 18 bases between. CDR3 in amino acids: CASSEALQQGLSYGYTF. The CDR3 DNA reads TGTGCCAGCAGTGAAGCGCTTCAGCAGGGACTGAGCTATGGCTACACCTTC.

This clonotype was detected ten times or more. The genes are TRBV7-2 and TRBJ2-7, with TRBD2 matching 9 bases. CDR1 and CDR2 from the germline V gene are SGHTA and FQGNSA. The J segment lost 6 bases and the V segment lost 5 bases, leaving 11 bases of the junction unmatched. CDR3 length equals 15 residues. In DNA, the CDR3 is TGTGCCAGCAGCCGGGAGGTAGCGGGAGATCGCGAGCAGTACTTC. Protein product: CASSREVAGDREQYF.

The chain combines TRBV10-2 with TRBJ2-7; D is unclear. V lost 3 bases to trimming and J lost 5 bases, with 8 bases between them. Looked up from germline, CDR1 is WSHSY and CDR2 is SAAADI. This CDR3 spans 12 amino acids. In DNA form, the CDR3 reads TGCGCCAGCAGTGAAGGGTATCACGAGCAGTACTTC. This sequence encodes CASSEGYHEQYF.

The chain couples TRBV7-2 to TRBJ1-2, with a possible D match to TRBD1 (6 bases). The CDR3 has 15 residues. V was clipped by 1 base and J by 8 bases, with 17 bases between them. In germline, CDR1 is SGHTA, CDR2 FQGNSA. The CDR3 DNA follows: TGTGCCAGCAGCTTAGTGACAGGCGCTACGGGAGGCTACACCTTC. Translated, it gives CASSLVTGATGGYTF.

Many counts were recorded for this clonotype. This chain links TRBV6-2 or TRBV6-3 with TRBJ2-7; 10 bases map to TRBD2. Losses at the gene ends were 2 bases for V and 3 bases for J; bases not matched to a gene: 10. This CDR3 contains 17 residues. The germline CDR1 and CDR2 sequences are MNHEY and SVGEGT. The CDR3 nucleotides are TGTGCCAGCAGTTACGTCCTAGCGGGAGTCGGGGACTACGAGCAGTACTTC. Translated: CASSYVLAGVGDYEQYF.

The sample holds many counts of this clonotype. The J gene is TRBJ2-7, the V gene TRBV20-1, with 7 bases identical to TRBD2. The germline V gene has CDR1 DFQATT and CDR2 SNEGSKA (reference sequence). The CDR3 contains 14 residues. The CDR3 is CTASGALGPYEQYF. In DNA form, the CDR3 reads TGCACCGCTAGCGGTGCCTTGGGGCCCTACGAGCAGTACTTC.

CDR3 in DNA: TGTGCCAGCCGGGCGGCCAGGGAGCAGTTCTTC. Protein: CASRAAREQFF. The V call is TRBV27, the J call TRBJ2-1, with D unresolved. V was trimmed by 8 bases and J by 10 bases, leaving 12 bases between them. The CDR3 sequence is 11 residues long. CDR1 and CDR2 (germline): MNHEY, SMNVEV (reference sequence).

The chain joins TRBV6-2 or TRBV6-3 to TRBJ1-1; no clear D gene. The CDR3 contains 11 residues. Per germline, CDR1 MNHEY and CDR2 SVGEGT. Deletions cut 0 bases from V and 9 bases from J, with 5 bases between. The CDR3 reads CASSYSNQAFF. The CDR3 DNA is TGTGCCAGCAGTTACTCGAATCAAGCTTTCTTT.

Regarding this clonotype: Since a far larger clone is one base different, this is likely a read error. The chain joins TRBV7-3 to TRBJ2-1, with D possibly being TRBD2 (6 bases). CDR1 is SGHTA and CDR2 is FQGTGA in the germline V gene. This CDR3 region has 15 residues. As DNA, the CDR3 is TGTGCCAGCAGCTTATACGGGAGTGACTACAATGAGCGGTTCTTC. It codes for CASSLYGSDYNERFF.

The CDR3: CASSEFQSNEQFF. DNA for the CDR3: TGCGCCAGCAGTGAGTTTCAAAGCAATGAGCAGTTCTTC. The genes are TRBV10-1 and TRBJ2-1; D not resolved. V was clipped by 1 base and J by 6 bases, with 7 bases between them. This CDR3 spans 13 amino acids. CDR1 is WNHNN, CDR2 SYGVQD, per germline (reference sequence).

This clonotype came up many times. The V gene is TRBV24-1, the J gene TRBJ2-5; no clear D gene. Between the trimmed V and J ends, which lost 6 bases and 5 bases, there was a span of 15 bases. The CDR3 contains 14 residues. Germline assignment: CDR1 KGHDR and CDR2 SFDVKD. CDR3 bases: TGTGCCACCAGTCGGTCCACGCCTGATGAGACCCAGTACTTC. It encodes CATSRSTPDETQYF.

The CDR3 is CASSRTDLYNEQFF. The CDR3 region has the DNA TGTGCCAGCAGCCGGACAGACCTCTACAATGAGCAGTTCTTC. V and J are TRBV7-9 and TRBJ2-1; the D gene is possibly TRBD1 (6 bases). The CDR3 sequence is 14 residues long. The V and J ends lost 5 bases and 3 bases respectively, with 11 bases between them. Germline V gene lookup returns CDR1 SEHNR and CDR2 FQNEAQ (reference sequence).

This clonotype was counted a few times. This sequence joins TRBV5-1 and TRBJ2-7, with 7 bases identical to TRBD1. Trimming removed 4 bases from V and 3 bases from J; junction bases left unmatched: 10. This CDR3 comprises 15 residues. CDR1 SGHRS and CDR2 YFSETQ come from the germline V gene. In DNA form, the CDR3 reads TGCGCCAGCAGCGCGCAACAGGGGAATAGCTACGAGCAGTACTTC. This sequence encodes CASSAQQGNSYEQYF.

At least ten counts were recorded for this clonotype. This chain uses TRBV28 with TRBJ2-7; TRBD2 agrees at 14 bases. CDR1 is MDHEN and CDR2 is SYDVKM in the germline V gene. V shed 5 bases and J 6 bases; nucleotides not matched to a gene: 9. CDR3 length equals 16 residues. Here the CDR3 reads CASSTTTSGRAREQYF. CDR3 in DNA: TGTGCCAGCAGTACAACGACTAGCGGGAGGGCCCGCGAGCAGTACTTC.

The V and J genes are TRBV20-1 and TRBJ2-7; D is uncertain. V gave up 7 bases and J gave up 7 bases, with 14 bases separating them. There are 11 residues in the CDR3. Looked up from germline, CDR1 is DFQATT and CDR2 is SNEGSKA (reference sequence). This chain's CDR3 is CSVDASREQYF. As DNA, the CDR3 is TGCAGTGTAGACGCCTCGAGGGAGCAGTACTTC.

This clonotype was seen at least ten times. The chain couples TRBV27 to TRBJ2-3; TRBD1 agrees at 7 bases. V was clipped by 5 bases and J by 3 bases; unmatched bases: 11. The CDR3 totals 16 residues. CDR1 and CDR2 (germline): MNHEY, SMNVEV (reference sequence). The CDR3: CASSPLDRLGTDTQYF. CDR3 coding DNA: TGTGCCAGCAGTCCGCTGGACAGGCTGGGAACAGATACGCAGTATTTT.

V is TRBV30 and J is TRBJ1-6, with D possibly being TRBD1 (5 bases). CDR1 is GTSNPN, CDR2 SVGIG, per germline (reference sequence). V shed 2 bases and J shed 10 bases, with 15 bases lying between them. This CDR3 is built from 14 residues. The CDR3 bases are TGTGCCTGGAGTCTCATGGGGGGTCCCTCACCCCTCCACTTT. This gives the protein CAWSLMGGPSPLHF.

There are many counts of this clonotype. The chain combines TRBV12-3 or TRBV12-4 with TRBJ2-2; TRBD2 aligns across 8 bases. Losses at the gene ends were 3 bases for V and 6 bases for J; bases not matched to a gene: 9. The CDR3 contains 16 residues. The CDR3, as DNA: TGTGCCAGCAGTTTTTCCAGCGGGAGAATGGCCGGGGAGCTGTTTTTT. This translates into CASSFSSGRMAGELFF.

This chain joins TRBV4-1 and TRBJ2-7; 8 bases are a match to TRBD2. Per the germline V gene, CDR1 is MGHRA and CDR2 is YSYEKL. Unmatched junction bases numbered 9, after V lost 6 bases and J lost 2 bases. CDR3 size: 15 residues. CDR3 DNA sequence: TGCGCCAGCAGTCCTGGCCAGCGGGAGACCTACGAGCAGTACTTC. This encodes CASSPGQRETYEQYF.